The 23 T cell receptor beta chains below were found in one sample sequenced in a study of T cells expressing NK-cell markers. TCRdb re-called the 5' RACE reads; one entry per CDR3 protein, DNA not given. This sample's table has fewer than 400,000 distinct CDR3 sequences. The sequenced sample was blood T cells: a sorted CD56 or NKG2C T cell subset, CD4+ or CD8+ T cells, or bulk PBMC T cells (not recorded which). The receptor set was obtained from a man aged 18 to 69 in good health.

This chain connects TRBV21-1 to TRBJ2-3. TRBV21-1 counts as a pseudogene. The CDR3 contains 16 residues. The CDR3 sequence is CASSNYPSSSTDTQYF.

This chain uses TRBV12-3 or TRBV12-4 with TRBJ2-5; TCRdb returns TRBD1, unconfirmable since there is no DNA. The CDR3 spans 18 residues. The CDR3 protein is CASSLRDSPLEREETQYF.

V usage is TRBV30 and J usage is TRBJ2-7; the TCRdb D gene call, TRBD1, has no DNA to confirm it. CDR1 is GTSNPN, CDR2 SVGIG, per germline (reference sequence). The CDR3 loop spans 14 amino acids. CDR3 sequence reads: CAWSRRTGSYEQYF.

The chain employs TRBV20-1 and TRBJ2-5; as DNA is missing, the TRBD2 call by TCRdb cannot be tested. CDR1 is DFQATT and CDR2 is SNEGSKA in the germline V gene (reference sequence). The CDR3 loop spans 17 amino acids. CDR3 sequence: CSAPPSSGGAVRETQYF.

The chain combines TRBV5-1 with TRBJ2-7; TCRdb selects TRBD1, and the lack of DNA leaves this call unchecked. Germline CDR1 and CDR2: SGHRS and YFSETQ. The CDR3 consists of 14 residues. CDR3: CASSNPGQSYEQYF.

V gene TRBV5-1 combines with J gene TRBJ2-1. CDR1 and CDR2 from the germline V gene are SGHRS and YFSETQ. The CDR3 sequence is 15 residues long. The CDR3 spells CASSLAGQNWNEQFF.

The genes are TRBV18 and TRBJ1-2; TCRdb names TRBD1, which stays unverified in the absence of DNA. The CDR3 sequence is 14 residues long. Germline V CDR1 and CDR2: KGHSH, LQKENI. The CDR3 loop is CASSTTESNYGYTF. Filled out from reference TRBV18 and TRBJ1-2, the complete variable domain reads NAGVMQNPRHLVRRRGQEARLRCSPMKGHSHVYWYRQLPEEGLKFMVYLQKENIIDESGMPKERFSAEFPKEGPSILRIQQVVRGDSAAYFCASSTTESNYGYTFGSGTRLTVV.

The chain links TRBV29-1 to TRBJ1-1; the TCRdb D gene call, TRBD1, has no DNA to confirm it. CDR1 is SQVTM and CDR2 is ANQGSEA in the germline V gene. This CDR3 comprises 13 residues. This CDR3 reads CSVIKGGTTEAFF.

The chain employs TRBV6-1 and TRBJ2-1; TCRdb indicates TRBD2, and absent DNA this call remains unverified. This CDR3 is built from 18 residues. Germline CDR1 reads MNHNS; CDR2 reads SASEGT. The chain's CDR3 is CASSHLDHRLAGENEQFF.

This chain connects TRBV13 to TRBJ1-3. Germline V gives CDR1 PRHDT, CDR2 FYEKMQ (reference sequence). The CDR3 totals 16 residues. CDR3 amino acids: CASSLVPVSSGNTIYF.

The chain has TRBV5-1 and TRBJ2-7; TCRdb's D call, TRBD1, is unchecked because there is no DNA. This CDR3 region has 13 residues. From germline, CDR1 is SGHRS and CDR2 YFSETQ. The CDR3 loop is CANDLQGIYEQYF.

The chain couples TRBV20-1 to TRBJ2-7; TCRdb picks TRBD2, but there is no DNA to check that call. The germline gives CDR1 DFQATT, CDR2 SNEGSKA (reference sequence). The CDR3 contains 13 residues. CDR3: CSGFAGGSYEQYF.

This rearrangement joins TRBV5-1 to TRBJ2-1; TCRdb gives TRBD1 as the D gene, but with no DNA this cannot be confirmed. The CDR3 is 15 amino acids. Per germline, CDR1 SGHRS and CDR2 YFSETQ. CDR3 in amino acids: CASSLMAALRGEQFF.

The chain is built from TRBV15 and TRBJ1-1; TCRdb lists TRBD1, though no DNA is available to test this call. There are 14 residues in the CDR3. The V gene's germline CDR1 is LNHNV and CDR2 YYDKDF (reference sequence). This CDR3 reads CATSSGTMNTEAFF.

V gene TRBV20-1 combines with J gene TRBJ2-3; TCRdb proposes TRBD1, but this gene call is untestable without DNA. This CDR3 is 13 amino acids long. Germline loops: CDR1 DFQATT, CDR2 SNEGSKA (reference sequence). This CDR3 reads CSARDRSTDTQYF.

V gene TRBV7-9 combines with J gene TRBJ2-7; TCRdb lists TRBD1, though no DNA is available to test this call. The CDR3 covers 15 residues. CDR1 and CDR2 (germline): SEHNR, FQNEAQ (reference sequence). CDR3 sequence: CASSPPGDKMHEQYF.

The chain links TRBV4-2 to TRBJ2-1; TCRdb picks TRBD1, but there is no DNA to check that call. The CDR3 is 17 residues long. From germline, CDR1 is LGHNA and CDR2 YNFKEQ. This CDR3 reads CASSRISGGNSYNEQFF.

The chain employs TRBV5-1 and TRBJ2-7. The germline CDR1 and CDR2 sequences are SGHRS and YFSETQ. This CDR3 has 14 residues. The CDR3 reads CASSPLAGSYEQYF.

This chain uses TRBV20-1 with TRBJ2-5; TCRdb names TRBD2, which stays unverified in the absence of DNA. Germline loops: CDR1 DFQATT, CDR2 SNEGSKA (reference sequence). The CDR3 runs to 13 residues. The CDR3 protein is CSTQTRGLETQYF.

The CDR3 protein is CASSNYGNTQYF. The V gene is TRBV2, the J gene TRBJ2-3; lacking DNA, the TRBD2 call made by TCRdb goes unchecked. Germline CDR1 and CDR2: SNHLY and FYNNEI. This CDR3 has 12 residues.

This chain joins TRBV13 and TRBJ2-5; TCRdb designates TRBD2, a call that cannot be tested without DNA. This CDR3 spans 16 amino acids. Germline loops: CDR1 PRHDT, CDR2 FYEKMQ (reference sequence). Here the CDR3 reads CASSLRAKTSQETQYF.

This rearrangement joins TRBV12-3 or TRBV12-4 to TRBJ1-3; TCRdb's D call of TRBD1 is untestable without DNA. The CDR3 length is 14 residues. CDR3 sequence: CASSRQGWLNTIYF.

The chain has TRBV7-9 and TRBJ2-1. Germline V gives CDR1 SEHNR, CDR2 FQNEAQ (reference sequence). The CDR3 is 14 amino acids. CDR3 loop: CASSFAPSTNEQFF.